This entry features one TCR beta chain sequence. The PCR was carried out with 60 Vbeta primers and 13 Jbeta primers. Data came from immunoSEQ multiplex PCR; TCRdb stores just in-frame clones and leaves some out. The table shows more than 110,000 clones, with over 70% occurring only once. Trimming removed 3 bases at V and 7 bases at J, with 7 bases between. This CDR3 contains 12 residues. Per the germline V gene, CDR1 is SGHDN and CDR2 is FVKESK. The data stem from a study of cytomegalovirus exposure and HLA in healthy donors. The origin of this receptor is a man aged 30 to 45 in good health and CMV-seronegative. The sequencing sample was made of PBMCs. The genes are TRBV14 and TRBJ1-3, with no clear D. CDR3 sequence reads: CASSHGWNTIYF. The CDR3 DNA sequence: TGTGCCAGCAGCCACGGGTGGAACACCATATATTTT.